A selection of T cell receptor beta chains follows, all from one sample in a study of T-cell memory formation after mild COVID-19. TCRdb processed the 5' RACE reads anew with MiXCR; each CDR3 protein has one entry. The data show about 450,000 distinct CDR3 sequences, about 22% seen once. Sequencing used PBMCs or a T cell subset sorted from them (not recorded which). The receptors come from an adult woman who had mild COVID-19 (a few samples of this study predate the infection). Cell type and time point are not known. The CDR3 runs from the conserved cysteine through the conserved F or W. Each record gives: J gene, D gene, V gene, CDR3 length, clone size, CDR3 DNA, CDR3 protein. The D gene is left open where the match is weak. Only some rows state a clone size, as once, few, many or a class for expanded clones.

>TRBJ1-1|-|TRBV5-1|14|-
TGCGCCAGCGGCAGCGGGGCAGGGGACACTGAAGCTTTCTTT
CASGSGAGDTEAFF
>TRBJ1-1|-|TRBV5-1|14|-
TGCGCCAGCAGCGACGGAGGGGGAATCACTGAAGCTTTCTTT
CASSDGGGITEAFF
>TRBJ1-1|-|TRBV5-4|14|few
TGTGCCAGCCAGGGGCAACGACAGAACACTGAAGCTTTCTTT
CASQGQRQNTEAFF
>TRBJ1-1|-|TRBV28|16|-
TGTGCCAGCAGTCCCCCCGGGGCCCGATCGGACACTGAAGCTTTCTTT
CASSPPGARSDTEAFF
>TRBJ1-5|-|TRBV3-1|14|-
TGTGCCAGCGGAGAGAATGGGGGCCGGGAGCCCCAGCATTTT
CASGENGGREPQHF
>TRBJ2-1|-|TRBV7-2|13|few
TGTGCCACGGGGTGGGGATCCCACAATGAGCAGTTCTTC
CATGWGSHNEQFF
>TRBJ2-1|TRBD2|TRBV20-1|16|few
TGCAGTGCTAGAGAGTATCCGAGGACTAGCGTAAATGAGCAGTTCTTC
CSAREYPRTSVNEQFF
>TRBJ2-1|TRBD1|TRBV4-1|14|few
TGCGCCAGCAGCCCTCGGACAGGCTCCAATGAGCAGTTCTTC
CASSPRTGSNEQFF
>TRBJ2-2|-|TRBV12-3/TRBV12-4|15|-
TGTGCCAGCAGTTTAATGATAGGAGGCACCGGGGAGCTGTTTTTT
CASSLMIGGTGELFF
>TRBJ2-5|-|TRBV20-1|14|-
TGCAGTGCTAGCAGGGAGGGGGGCCAAGAGACCCAGTACTTC
CSASREGGQETQYF
>TRBJ2-3|-|TRBV7-2|11|-
TGTGCCAGCAGAGTGGCAGATACGCAGTATTTT
CASRVADTQYF
>TRBJ1-2|-|TRBV2|13|few
TGTGCCAGCGCTAACGACAGGCGCTATGGCTACACCTTC
CASANDRRYGYTF
>TRBJ2-1|-|TRBV24-1|17|-
TGTGCCACCAGTGACCGGGACCGCCCGAGCTCCTACAATGAGCAGTTCTTC
CATSDRDRPSSYNEQFF
>TRBJ1-5|-|TRBV4-1|13|-
TGCGCCAGCAGCCAAGAGGTCTCGTCGCCCCAGCATTTT
CASSQEVSSPQHF
>TRBJ2-5|-|TRBV7-2|14|few
TGTGCCAGCAGCCAATGGGGGGCGAAAGAGACCCAGTACTTC
CASSQWGAKETQYF
>TRBJ2-3|-|TRBV11-3|16|-
TGTGCCAGCAGCCATACGGGTCACGGGAGCAGGAATACGCAGTATTTT
CASSHTGHGSRNTQYF
>TRBJ1-2|-|TRBV11-2|12|few
TGTGCCAGCAGCTCGCTGCCCAATGGCTACACCTTC
CASSSLPNGYTF
>TRBJ2-3|-|TRBV24-1|15|few
TGTGCCACCAGTGTTCACAGGTCTGGTGCAGATACGCAGTATTTT
CATSVHRSGADTQYF
>TRBJ1-1|-|TRBV18|13|few
TGTGCCAGCTCTTCACTCGGGCTCACTGAAGCTTTCTTT
CASSSLGLTEAFF
>TRBJ1-5|-|TRBV30|13|-
TGTGCCTGGGGTCCTAACGGGAATCAGCCCCAGCATTTT
CAWGPNGNQPQHF